This T cell receptor (beta chain) is drawn from a study of CD8 T cells in ankylosing spondylitis. Overall study findings and caveats: Typical of ankylosing spondylitis blood, it appeared, was a TCR beta motif of under 10 highly homologous variants.

This clonotype was observed many times. The antigen is unknown. This CDR3 has 13 residues. CDR1 GTSNPN and CDR2 SVGIG come from the germline V gene (reference sequence). Trimming stripped 5 bases from V and 8 bases from J, with 13 bases between. Using its own MiXCR run on the 5' RACE reads, TCRdb lists one record per CDR3 protein. The sample has 150,000 to 200,000 distinct CDR3 sequences, about 20% seen once. The clonotype comes from a male donor under 30 with ankylosing spondylitis or in good health (not recorded which). The sequenced material came from blood, either unsorted or a sorted T cell fraction (not recorded which). V usage is TRBV30 and J usage is TRBJ1-6; D unclear. CDR3 in amino acids: CAWGPDGDSPLHF. CDR3 DNA sequence: TGTGCCTGGGGGCCGGACGGAGATTCACCCCTCCACTTT.